This T cell receptor (beta chain) stems from a study of glioma-infiltrating T cells. Across the whole study: About one million peripheral T cells were targeted at about 4- to 11-fold coverage.

The iRepertoire nested amplicon-rescue multiplex PCR amplified TCR alpha and beta CDR3s from RNA. For one-step reverse transcription and amplification, about 85-400 ng of tissue mRNA or PBMC total RNA was used. From the multiplex PCR reads, TCRdb called clonotypes with MiXCR, one entry per CDR3 protein. Of a few hundred thousand distinct CDR3 sequences in the sample, around 45% were seen once. In germline, CDR1 is LNHNV, CDR2 YYDKDF (reference sequence). This CDR3 has 15 residues. V was shortened by 0 bases and J by 8 bases, with 13 bases between the two germline ends. Overall study results and limits: Above-expected tissue-blood divergence occurred in all gliomas, most in low-grade ones. Signature shared blood CDR3 motifs were enriched in low-divergence and depleted in high-divergence patients.

This clonotype was counted a few times. As yet, its antigen is unknown. The clonotype originates from a human donor with low-grade glioma or glioblastoma, undergoing nonglioma brain surgery, or in good health (not recorded which). The sample comprised glioma tissue, nonneoplastic brain tissue, or PBMCs (not recorded which). The V call is TRBV15, the J call TRBJ1-4; maybe TRBD1 (5 bases). CDR3 in amino acids: CATSRDYAGREKLFF. The DNA for the CDR3 is TGTGCCACCAGCAGAGATTATGCAGGGCGGGAAAAACTGTTTTTT.